A selection of T cell receptor beta chains follows, all from one sample in a study of T cells in Graves' hyperthyroidism and ophthalmopathy. MiXCR was run by TCRdb on the multiplex PCR reads, yielding one entry per CDR3 protein. The sample holds roughly 300,000 distinct CDR3 sequences, over 11% seen once. Sequences were obtained from blood. All receptors come from a woman in her thirties with Graves' hyperthyroidism. Both conserved end residues are part of each CDR3. D genes are given only for firm matches. The size entry is marked missing in some rows and otherwise reads once, few, many or a size class.

TRBV19	NA	NA	TRBJ2-7	CASTGRYSGSLKSYEQYF	TGTGCCAGTACAGGACGGTACTCTGGGTCTCTCAAATCCTACGAGCAGTACTTC
TRBV20-1	few	NA	TRBJ1-1	CSASANGFSTEAFF	TGCAGTGCTAGCGCCAATGGATTCTCTACTGAAGCTTTCTTT
TRBV6-2/TRBV6-3	few	NA	TRBJ2-3	CASSYSERAGSTDTQYF	TGTGCCAGCAGTTACTCGGAGCGGGCTGGCAGCACAGATACGCAGTATTTT
TRBV2	many	NA	TRBJ1-2	CASTPKQAYGYTF	TGTGCCAGCACCCCCAAACAGGCTTACGGCTACACCTTC
TRBV18	NA	NA	TRBJ1-6	CASSFRGQAINSPLHF	TGTGCCAGCTCATTCCGGGGGCAGGCGATTAATTCACCCCTCCACTTT
TRBV7-2	once	TRBD1	TRBJ1-5	CASSSGTGFQPQHF	TGTGCCAGCAGCTCCGGGACAGGGTTCCAGCCCCAGCATTTT
TRBV6-1	once	NA	TRBJ1-4	CASSQEKLFF	TGTGCCAGCAGTCAAGAAAAACTGTTTTTT
TRBV15	many	TRBD2	TRBJ2-1	CATSRGERGRTNNEQFF	TGTGCCACCAGCAGGGGGGAGCGCGGGAGGACAAACAATGAGCAGTTCTTC
TRBV19	few	NA	TRBJ1-1	CASSIALWTPEAFF	TGTGCCAGTAGTATAGCTTTGTGGACGCCAGAAGCTTTCTTT
TRBV20-1	many	TRBD1	TRBJ2-2	CSAPDPRQGPFGELFF	TGCAGTGCTCCCGATCCTCGACAGGGGCCTTTCGGGGAGCTGTTTTTT
TRBV13	many	NA	TRBJ2-3	CASSFRDFPQTQYF	TGTGCCAGCAGCTTCCGGGACTTCCCACAGACGCAGTATTTT
TRBV19	few	TRBD1	TRBJ1-1	CASRRTGMNTEAFF	TGTGCCAGTAGGCGGACAGGGATGAACACTGAAGCTTTCTTT
TRBV20-1	NA	NA	TRBJ2-1	CSANGGGINEQFF	TGCAGTGCTAATGGGGGAGGCATCAATGAGCAGTTCTTC
TRBV4-3	few	TRBD2	TRBJ2-1	CASSHPGLADIGEQFF	TGCGCCAGCAGCCACCCGGGCCTAGCGGACATCGGTGAGCAGTTCTTC
TRBV15	many	NA	TRBJ1-2	CATSRDPKGGYGYTF	TGTGCCACCAGCAGAGATCCCAAGGGAGGCTATGGCTACACCTTC
TRBV7-7	NA	NA	TRBJ2-1	CASSLGRTNEQFF	TGTGCTAGCAGCTTAGGCCGCACGAATGAGCAGTTCTTC
TRBV11-2	many	NA	TRBJ1-5	CASSNTGNQPQHF	TGTGCCAGCAGCAACACAGGTAATCAGCCCCAGCATTTT
TRBV7-9	few	TRBD2	TRBJ2-1	CASGKAGGPGNEQFF	TGTGCCAGCGGGAAAGCGGGAGGGCCGGGGAATGAGCAGTTCTTC
TRBV19	many	TRBD1	TRBJ2-7	CASSPTTGSYEQYF	TGTGCCAGTAGTCCCACGACAGGGTCCTACGAGCAGTACTTC
TRBV10-1	few	NA	TRBJ2-1	CASSESWGSTYNEQFF	TGCGCCAGCAGTGAGTCGTGGGGGTCCACCTACAATGAGCAGTTCTTC
TRBV2	many	NA	TRBJ1-2	CASSVWEGRGYTF	TGTGCCAGCAGTGTGTGGGAGGGAAGAGGCTACACCTTC
TRBV28	few	NA	TRBJ2-5	CASSFLSESQETQYF	TGTGCCAGCAGTTTCCTCTCCGAGAGTCAAGAGACCCAGTACTTC
TRBV20-1	many	NA	TRBJ2-3	CSARLPARLADTQYF	TGCAGTGCTAGACTTCCCGCCCGGTTGGCAGATACGCAGTATTTT
TRBV10-3	many	TRBD1	TRBJ1-4	CAISESGGTNEKLFF	TGTGCCATCAGTGAGTCAGGGGGCACTAATGAAAAACTGTTTTTT
TRBV7-2	many	TRBD2	TRBJ2-3	CASRIRTSGSTDTQYF	TGTGCCAGCCGAATTCGGACTAGCGGGAGCACAGATACGCAGTATTTT
TRBV7-8	NA	TRBD1	TRBJ1-4	CASSWDRGADEKLFF	TGTGCCAGCAGCTGGGACAGGGGAGCAGATGAAAAACTGTTTTTT
TRBV29-1	many	NA	TRBJ1-1	CSASGGVEGGTEAFF	TGCAGCGCCAGCGGCGGCGTTGAGGGGGGCACTGAAGCTTTCTTT
TRBV2	many	NA	TRBJ2-2	CASKGLRNTGELFF	TGTGCCAGCAAAGGGCTCCGCAACACCGGGGAGCTGTTTTTT
TRBV2	NA	TRBD1	TRBJ2-2	CASSEQGAHTGELFF	TGTGCCAGCAGTGAGCAGGGGGCGCACACCGGGGAGCTGTTTTTT
TRBV7-2	many	NA	TRBJ2-7	CASSSIYRYEQYF	TGTGCCAGCAGCTCGATTTACCGGTACGAGCAGTACTTC
TRBV30	few	NA	TRBJ2-5	CAWSYETQYF	TGTGCCTGGAGTTACGAGACCCAGTACTTC
TRBV15	many	NA	TRBJ2-7	CATSRDTSGQYF	TGTGCCACCAGCAGGGACACAAGCGGGCAGTACTTC
TRBV12-3/TRBV12-4	many	TRBD2	TRBJ2-5	CASSLSGMETQYF	TGTGCCAGCAGTTTAAGCGGGATGGAGACCCAGTACTTC
TRBV12-3/TRBV12-4	many	NA	TRBJ1-1	CASSWARHTEAFF	TGTGCCAGCAGCTGGGCTAGGCACACTGAAGCTTTCTTT
TRBV6-1	many	NA	TRBJ1-1	CASNNVGQTNTEAFF	TGTGCCAGCAATAACGTCGGACAGACCAACACTGAAGCTTTCTTT